This T cell receptor beta chain emerged from a study of blood T cell repertoires in COVID-19. About the study: T cells, B-cell-depleted T cells, or PBMCs provided the cDNA or gDNA that served as material.

Per germline, CDR1 SGHTA and CDR2 FQGNSA. The V and J ends lost 1 base and 3 bases respectively, with 9 bases between them. The CDR3 consists of 14 residues. Authors' analysis steps: Amplification from reference gene primers served as the basis for estimated nucleated cell counts. The table came from immunoSEQ multiplex PCR; TCRdb's copy has only in-frame clones and leaves some out. That table is the source of V, J and clone size, and D and trimming were worked out from the DNA. The sample carries about 130,000 clones, 85% recorded once. This TCR was recovered from a man of 80 years or more with active or convalescent COVID-19. The chain recombines TRBV7-2 with TRBJ1-2, with no clear D. Sequencing was performed on peripheral blood. CDR3 in DNA: TGTGCCAGCAGCTTAGGAGGGATGGACTATGGCTACACCTTC. It translates to CASSLGGMDYGYTF.